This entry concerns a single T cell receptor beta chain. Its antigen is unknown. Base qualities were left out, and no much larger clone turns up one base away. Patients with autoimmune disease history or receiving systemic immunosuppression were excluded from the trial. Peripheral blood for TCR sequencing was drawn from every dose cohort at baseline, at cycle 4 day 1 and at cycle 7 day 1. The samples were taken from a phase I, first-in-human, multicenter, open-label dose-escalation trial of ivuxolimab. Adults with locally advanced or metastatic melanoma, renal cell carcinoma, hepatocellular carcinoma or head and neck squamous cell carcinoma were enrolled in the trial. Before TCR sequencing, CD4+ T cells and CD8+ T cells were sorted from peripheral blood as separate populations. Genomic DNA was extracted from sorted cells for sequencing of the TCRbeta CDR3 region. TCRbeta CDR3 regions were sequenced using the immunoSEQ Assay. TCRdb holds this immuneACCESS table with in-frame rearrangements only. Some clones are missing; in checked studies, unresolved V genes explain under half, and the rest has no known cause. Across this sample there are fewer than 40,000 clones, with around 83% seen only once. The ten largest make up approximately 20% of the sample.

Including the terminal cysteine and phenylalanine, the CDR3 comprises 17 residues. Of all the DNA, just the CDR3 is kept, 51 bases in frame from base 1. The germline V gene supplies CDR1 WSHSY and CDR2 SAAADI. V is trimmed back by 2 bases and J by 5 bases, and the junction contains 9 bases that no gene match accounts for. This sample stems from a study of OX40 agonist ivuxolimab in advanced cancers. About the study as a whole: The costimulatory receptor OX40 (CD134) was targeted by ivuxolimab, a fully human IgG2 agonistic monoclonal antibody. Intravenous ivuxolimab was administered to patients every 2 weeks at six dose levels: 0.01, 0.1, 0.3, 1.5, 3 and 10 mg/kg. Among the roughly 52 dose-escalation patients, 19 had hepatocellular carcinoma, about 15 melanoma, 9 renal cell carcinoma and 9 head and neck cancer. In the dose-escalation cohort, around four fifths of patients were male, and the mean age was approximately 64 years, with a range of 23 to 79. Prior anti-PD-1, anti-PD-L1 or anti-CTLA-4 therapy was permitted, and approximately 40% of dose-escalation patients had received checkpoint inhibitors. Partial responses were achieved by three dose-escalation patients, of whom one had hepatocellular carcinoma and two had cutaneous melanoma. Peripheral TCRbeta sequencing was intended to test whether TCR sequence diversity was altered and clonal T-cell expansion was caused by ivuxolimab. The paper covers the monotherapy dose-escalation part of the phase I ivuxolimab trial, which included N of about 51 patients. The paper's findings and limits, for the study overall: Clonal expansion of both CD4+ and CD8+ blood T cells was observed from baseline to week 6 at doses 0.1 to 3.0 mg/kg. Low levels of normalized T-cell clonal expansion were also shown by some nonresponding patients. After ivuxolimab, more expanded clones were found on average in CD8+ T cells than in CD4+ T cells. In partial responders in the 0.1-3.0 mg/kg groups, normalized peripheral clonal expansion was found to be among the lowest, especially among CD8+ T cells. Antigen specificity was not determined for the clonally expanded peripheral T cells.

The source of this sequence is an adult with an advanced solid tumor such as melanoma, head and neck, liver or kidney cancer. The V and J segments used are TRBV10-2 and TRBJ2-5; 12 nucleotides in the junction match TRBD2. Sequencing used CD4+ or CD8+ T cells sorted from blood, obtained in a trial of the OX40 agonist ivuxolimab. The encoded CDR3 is CASSEDRLAGAGETQYF. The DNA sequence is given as TGCGCCAGCAGTGAGGACAGACTAGCGGGAGCGGGGGAGACCCAGTACTTC.